This record looks at one TCR beta chain sequence and its context. The gene names here belong to mouse. This entry is derived from a study of tissue T cells after allogeneic stem cell transplantation. Method: immunoSEQ multiplex PCR; TCRdb's copy keeps in-frame clones and lacks some. The sample contains under 6,000 clones, about 34% of which appear only once. The time point here: mouse harvest day 14 after allogeneic transplant. Each mouse received 10^7 T-cell-depleted marrow cells plus 10^6 splenic CD5+ T cells by tail vein. B6 (H2b) cells into BALB/c (H2d) mice; tissues taken at day 7 or 14. Sequences were obtained from skin. This TCR came from a female BALB/c mouse given C57BL/6 T cells with graft-versus-host disease after an allogeneic hematopoietic cell transplant.

The CDR3 bases that were read are TGTGCCAGCAGTCTAGAGTCTAGTCAAAACACCTTGTAC. It yields the protein CASSLESSQNTLY. The whole CDR3 reads CASSLESSQNTLYF. The J gene is TRBJ2-4, the V gene TRBV26; D gene unclear. From the germline J gene comes the end of the CDR3, since the read stops 1 residue before it. The V gene's germline CDR1 is KGHPV and CDR2 FQNQEV (reference sequence). The CDR3 totals 14 residues. Trimming shortened V by 3 bases and J by 0 bases, and 7 bases separated the two germline ends.